The 27 T cell receptor beta chains in this list originate from one sample, sequenced in a study of human T cells and chemical hapten exposure. TCRdb re-analysed the RACE reads in MiXCR, keeping a single row per CDR3 protein. The data hold about 120,000 distinct CDR3 sequences, with about 14% observed a single time. The time point here: pre-sensitization, week 0. Treatment here: therapeutic diphenylcyclopropenone sensitization with weekly scalp DPC. The specimen comprised whole blood, sampled in connection with sensitization to the hapten diphenylcyclopropenone (DPC). The receptors derive from a woman aged 18 to 35 with alopecia areata. Some clones in this sample may be carry-over from other donors' samples.

The chain carries TRBV6-2 or TRBV6-3 and TRBJ1-5; a weak D match, TRBD1 (5 bases). Germline CDR1 is MNHEY and CDR2 is SVGEGT. The CDR3 is 15 residues long. V lost 4 bases and J lost 4, with 14 bases in between. In nucleotides, the CDR3 is TGTGCCAGCAGTTCCTACGGGGGTCAGAATCAGCCCCAGCATTTT. Its translation is CASSSYGGQNQPQHF.

The chain couples TRBV7-8 to TRBJ1-2, with 7 bases that match TRBD1. The length of the CDR3 is 12 residues. Germline V gives CDR1 SGHVS, CDR2 FQNEAQ. The V gene end was trimmed by 3 bases and the J gene end by 10 bases; junction bases not matched to a gene: 5. In nucleotides, the CDR3 is TGTGCCAGCAGCTTTTACAGGGGTGACTACACCTTC. Its protein product is CASSFYRGDYTF.

In its sample, this clonotype was seen a few times. The rearrangement uses TRBV20-1 and TRBJ1-4; 8 bases are a match to TRBD1. This CDR3 region has 14 residues. Germline V gene data show CDR1 as DFQATT and CDR2 as SNEGSKA (reference sequence). Trimming took 6 bases from V and 8 from J; bases not matched to a gene: 11. The CDR3 sequence: CSARRGQGWEKLFF. In nucleotides, the CDR3 is TGCAGTGCGAGACGCGGACAGGGATGGGAAAAACTGTTTTTT.

The chain carries TRBV28 and TRBJ1-5; no firm D call. With 6 bases removed from V and 0 bases from J, the gap between germline ends came to 12 bases. The CDR3 consists of 15 residues. Germline CDR1 reads MDHEN; CDR2 reads SYDVKM. CDR3 region: CASSLLGGSNQPQHF. CDR3 nucleotide sequence: TGTGCCAGCAGCCTCCTCGGCGGTAGCAATCAGCCCCAGCATTTT.

This clonotype was counted many times. The J gene is TRBJ2-2, the V gene TRBV2, with 10 positions matching TRBD2. Germline V gives CDR1 SNHLY, CDR2 FYNNEI. J lost 1 base, V lost 10 bases, and 12 bases had no gene match. The CDR3 is made up of 17 amino acids. The CDR3 spells CATPRASGGRNTGELFF. CDR3 nucleotide sequence: TGTGCCACCCCCAGGGCTAGCGGGGGTAGGAACACCGGGGAGCTGTTTTTT. The whole variable domain, filled in from reference TRBV2 and TRBJ2-2, reads EPEVTQTPSHQVTQMGQEVILRCVPISNHLYFYWYRQILGQKVEFLVSFYNNEISEKSEIFDDQFSVERPDGSNFTLKIRSTKLEDSAMYFCATPRASGGRNTGELFFGEGSRLTVL.

The chain joins TRBV20-1 to TRBJ1-1; 10 nucleotides agree with TRBD1. CDR1 is DFQATT, CDR2 SNEGSKA, per germline (reference sequence). The CDR3 is 16 amino acids. The trim removed 0 bases at V and 4 bases at J, leaving 8 bases unmatched. In nucleotides, the CDR3 is TGCAGTGCTAGAGATTTCCGGGACAGGGGAATCACTGAAGCTTTCTTT. Protein sequence: CSARDFRDRGITEAFF.

The chain carries TRBV20-1 and TRBJ2-3, with D possibly being TRBD2 (6 bases). This CDR3 has 16 amino acids. Germline values: CDR1 DFQATT, CDR2 SNEGSKA (reference sequence). Trimming took 1 base from V and 2 from J, leaving 16 bases between them. CDR3 amino acids: CSARARGLSLTDTQYF. DNA for the CDR3: TGCAGTGCTAGAGCCCGAGGACTATCCCTCACAGATACGCAGTATTTT.

J is TRBJ2-4 and V is TRBV9; the D gene is possibly TRBD2 (5 bases). The CDR3 totals 13 residues. V was cut by 0 bases and J by 4 bases, with 5 bases left in between. Per the germline V gene, CDR1 is SGDLS and CDR2 is YYNGEE. CDR3 bases: TGTGCCAGCAGCGTAGGGGAGAAAAACATTCAGTACTTC. It translates to CASSVGEKNIQYF.

This clonotype showed up just a few times. This chain connects TRBV4-3 to TRBJ2-2; 7 bases map to TRBD1. The CDR3 sequence is 14 residues long. CDR1 is LGHNA, CDR2 YSLEER, per germline. Trimming took 2 bases from V and 7 from J; bases not matched to a gene: 4. CDR3 in amino acids: CASSQPRDSGELFF. Here the CDR3 DNA reads TGCGCCAGCAGCCAACCCCGGGACAGCGGGGAGCTGTTTTTT.

The V gene is TRBV12-3 or TRBV12-4, the J gene TRBJ2-5; 8 nucleotides line up with TRBD2. CDR3 size: 14 residues. V lost 4 bases to trimming and J lost 9 bases; unmatched junction nucleotides: 10. The CDR3 loop reads CASSSSAGGKAQYF. The CDR3 bases are TGTGCCAGCAGTTCCTCGGCGGGGGGAAAGGCCCAGTACTTC.

This clonotype has a handful of counts. This chain connects TRBV7-4 to TRBJ1-1; a possible D gene is TRBD1 (5 bases). This CDR3 is 13 amino acids long. The V end lost 6 bases, the J end lost 12 bases, and 20 bases lay between the germline ends. The germline CDR1 and CDR2 sequences are SGHVT and SQSDAQ. The CDR3 region is CASRTFSDRNSFF. The CDR3 bases are TGTGCCAGCAGGACGTTCTCCGACAGAAATTCTTTCTTT.

This clonotype was observed many times. The rearrangement joins TRBV2 to TRBJ2-7; 9 bases align to TRBD1. There are 14 residues in the CDR3. The V and J ends lost 7 bases and 1 base, in that order; junction bases with no gene match: 5. Germline V gene lookup returns CDR1 SNHLY and CDR2 FYNNEI. The CDR3 is CASTLGTGSYEQYF. CDR3 in DNA: TGTGCCAGCACCCTCGGGACAGGGTCCTACGAGCAGTACTTC.

This clonotype has at least ten counts. The chain links TRBV20-1 to TRBJ2-7; 8 bases fit TRBD1. The CDR3 runs 15 residues. Germline lookup yields CDR1 DFQATT and CDR2 SNEGSKA (reference sequence). Trimming at V came to 1 base and at J to 0 bases, leaving 5 bases not matched to a gene. CDR3 protein: CSARGGQGLSYEQYF. The DNA for the CDR3 is TGCAGTGCTAGAGGCGGACAGGGACTCTCCTACGAGCAGTACTTC.

This chain connects TRBV6-2 or TRBV6-3 to TRBJ2-5; tentative D call: TRBD1 (6 bases). Germline V gene lookup returns CDR1 MNHEY and CDR2 SVGEGT. CDR3 length: 14 amino acids. Trimming left V 5 bases short and J 4 bases short, with 14 bases between. The CDR3 DNA reads TGTGCCAGCAGTCCAGGACAGCAGCCAGAGACCCAGTACTTC. Translating gives CASSPGQQPETQYF.

This clonotype was detected ten times or more. V and J are TRBV7-2 and TRBJ1-4, with D perhaps matching TRBD1 (6 bases). CDR3 size: 14 residues. V lost 5 bases to trimming and J lost 7 bases, with 14 bases between them. From germline, CDR1 is SGHTA and CDR2 FQGNSA. The CDR3, as DNA: TGTGCCAGCAGCCCTGGGGGGCGCGTTGAAAAACTGTTTTTT. Translated: CASSPGGRVEKLFF.

This clonotype has only a few counts. The chain has TRBV7-2 and TRBJ1-1; possibly TRBD1 for D (5 bases). Trimming cost V 0 bases and J 6 bases, with 14 bases left between them. This CDR3 comprises 15 residues. Germline V gene data show CDR1 as SGHTA and CDR2 as FQGNSA. CDR3 region: CASSLAAGTLPEAFF. CDR3 DNA sequence: TGTGCCAGCAGCTTAGCGGCCGGGACCCTGCCTGAAGCTTTCTTT.

This clonotype was seen a handful of times. This chain connects TRBV5-1 to TRBJ1-2; the D is unclear. CDR3 length: 13 residues. V lost 2 bases, J lost 6 bases, and 11 bases lay in between. Germline V gene lookup returns CDR1 SGHRS and CDR2 YFSETQ. The CDR3 region has the DNA TGCGCCAGCAGCTTCTTTCTTAGGGATGGCTACACCTTC. This sequence encodes CASSFFLRDGYTF.

The rearrangement uses TRBV7-6 and TRBJ1-5; D unclear. The germline CDR1 and CDR2 sequences are SGHVS and FNYEAQ. V was shortened by 2 bases and J by 0 bases, with 8 bases between the two germline ends. The CDR3 spans 15 residues. CDR3 protein: CASSLLSNSNQPQHF. The DNA of the CDR3 is TGTGCCAGCAGCTTATTAAGTAATAGCAATCAGCCCCAGCATTTT.

This clonotype was counted ten times or more. The chain recombines TRBV20-1 with TRBJ2-7; TRBD2 matches 7 bases. The trim removed 0 bases at V and 2 bases at J, leaving 7 bases unmatched. Germline CDR1 is DFQATT and CDR2 is SNEGSKA (reference sequence). The CDR3 length is 15 residues. In DNA, the CDR3 is TGCAGTGCTAGAGATCGGGGAGGGGTGGCCTACGAGCAGTACTTC. Residues: CSARDRGGVAYEQYF.

The genes are TRBV12-3 or TRBV12-4 and TRBJ1-5; D is perhaps TRBD1 (6 bases). Trimming took off 6 bases at V and 6 bases at J, with 15 bases between the two ends. The CDR3 consists of 14 residues. CDR3: CASSQGGGFQPQHF. The DNA of the CDR3 is TGTGCCAGCAGCCAAGGGGGGGGCTTTCAGCCCCAGCATTTT.

V usage is TRBV29-1 and J usage is TRBJ1-1; no clear D gene. The CDR3 consists of 13 residues. V was trimmed by 1 base and J by 4 bases, leaving 10 bases between them. In germline, CDR1 is SQVTM, CDR2 ANQGSEA. The CDR3 is CSVEVGKGTEAFF. The CDR3 DNA sequence: TGCAGCGTTGAAGTGGGGAAGGGCACTGAAGCTTTCTTT.

This chain joins TRBV11-2 and TRBJ2-3; 9 bases are shared with TRBD2. The V gene's germline CDR1 is SGHAT and CDR2 FQNNGV. Germline trimming cut 5 bases from V and 3 bases from J; bases unmatched to any gene: 6. The CDR3 contains 15 residues. For the CDR3, the DNA is TGTGCCAGCAGCCGGCGGGGGGGAAGAACAGATACGCAGTATTTT. This sequence encodes CASSRRGGRTDTQYF.

The chain links TRBV3-1 to TRBJ1-1; D uncertain. The germline CDR1 and CDR2 sequences are LGHDT and YNNKEL (reference sequence). V lost 0 bases and J lost 5, with 10 bases in between. The CDR3 is 14 amino acids. The CDR3 protein is CASSQEVARTEAFF. The CDR3 DNA follows: TGTGCCAGCAGCCAAGAGGTCGCTCGGACTGAAGCTTTCTTT.

This clonotype showed up just a few times. The gene calls are TRBV24-1 and TRBJ1-2; 7 bases map to TRBD1. Germline V gene sequence: CDR1 KGHDR, CDR2 SFDVKD. The CDR3 loop spans 14 amino acids. V dropped 7 bases and J dropped 4; count of bases not matched to a gene: 8. This chain's CDR3 is CATSARQGSYGYTF. The CDR3 DNA follows: TGTGCCACCAGCGCCAGACAGGGTTCCTATGGCTACACCTTC.

The rearrangement joins TRBV4-3 to TRBJ2-2, with 10 bases fitting TRBD1. Germline CDR1 reads LGHNA; CDR2 reads YSLEER. This CDR3 is 16 amino acids long. V lost 2 bases and J lost 5; bases outside the gene matches: 5. The CDR3 region is CASSQLPGQGTGELFF. For the CDR3, the DNA is TGCGCCAGCAGCCAACTCCCGGGACAGGGGACCGGGGAGCTGTTTTTT.

This clonotype was found many times. The DNA for the CDR3 is TGTGCCAGCAGTTATTACAGCAACACTGAAGCTTTCTTT. It codes for CASSYYSNTEAFF. The chain recombines TRBV6-5 with TRBJ1-1; D uncertain. V was cut by 3 bases and J by 2 bases, with 7 bases left in between. This CDR3 has 13 amino acids. Germline CDR1 reads MNHEY; CDR2 reads SVGAGI.

This clonotype was observed many times. This chain joins TRBV3-1 and TRBJ2-5, with D hard to call. Germline V gene data show CDR1 as LGHDT and CDR2 as YNNKEL (reference sequence). With 3 bases removed from V and 1 base from J, the gap between germline ends came to 6 bases. CDR3 size: 13 residues. Here the CDR3 reads CASSQSFQETQYF. CDR3 in DNA: TGTGCCAGCAGCCAGAGCTTCCAAGAGACCCAGTACTTC.